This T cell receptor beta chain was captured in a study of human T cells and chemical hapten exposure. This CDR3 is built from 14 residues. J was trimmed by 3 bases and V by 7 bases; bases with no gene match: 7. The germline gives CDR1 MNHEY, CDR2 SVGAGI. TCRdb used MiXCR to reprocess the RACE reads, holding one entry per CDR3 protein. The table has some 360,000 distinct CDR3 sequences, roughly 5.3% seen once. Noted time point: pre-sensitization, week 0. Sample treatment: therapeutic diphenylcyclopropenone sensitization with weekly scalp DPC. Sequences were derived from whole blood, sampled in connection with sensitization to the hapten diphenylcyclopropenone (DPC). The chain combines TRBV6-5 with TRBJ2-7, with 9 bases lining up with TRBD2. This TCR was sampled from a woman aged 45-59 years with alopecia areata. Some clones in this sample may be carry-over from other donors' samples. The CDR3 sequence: CASKVAGESYEQYF. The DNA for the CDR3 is TGTGCCAGCAAAGTAGCGGGAGAGAGCTACGAGCAGTACTTC.